What follows are 30 T cell receptor beta chains derived from one specimen sequenced in a study of glioma-infiltrating T cells. TCR alpha and beta CDR3 regions were amplified from RNA using iRepertoire nested multiplex PCR. TCRdb reprocessed the multiplex PCR reads via MiXCR and lists one record per CDR3 protein. The profile shows fewer than 500,000 distinct CDR3 sequences, roughly 41% of them singletons. Sequenced input: glioma tissue, nonneoplastic brain tissue, or PBMCs (not recorded which). Receptors were obtained from a human donor with low-grade glioma or glioblastoma, undergoing nonglioma brain surgery, or in good health (not recorded which).

This clonotype appeared many times. The genes are TRBV6-1 and TRBJ1-1; 9 positions match TRBD1. V gave up 5 bases and J gave up 4 bases; unmatched junction bases: 8. This CDR3 spans 15 amino acids. Germline loops: CDR1 MNHNS, CDR2 SASEGT. The CDR3 sequence is CASSPQGQGGTEAFF. DNA of the CDR3: TGTGCCAGCAGTCCCCAGGGACAGGGAGGCACTGAAGCTTTCTTT.

Concerning this clonotype itself: A much larger clonotype is one base distant, so this may be a read error. V gene TRBV20-1 combines with J gene TRBJ2-3, with D perhaps matching TRBD1 (7 bases). Germline V lookup: CDR1 DFQATT, CDR2 SNEGSKA (reference sequence). There are 14 residues in the CDR3. V was cut by 5 bases and J by 5 bases, with 17 bases left in between. The CDR3 nucleotides read TGCAGTGCTTCAAACAGGGGAGGAATAGATACGCAGTATTTT. Its protein product is CSASNRGGIDTQYF.

This clonotype was recorded many times. The chain joins TRBV4-3 to TRBJ1-2, with D perhaps matching TRBD1 (5 bases). Germline values: CDR1 LGHNA, CDR2 YSLEER. Between the trimmed V and J ends, which lost 5 bases and 4 bases, there was a span of 11 bases. There are 13 residues in the CDR3. The CDR3, as DNA: TGCGCCAGCAGCTTGGGACTCGGCTATGGCTACACCTTC. Residues: CASSLGLGYGYTF.

In its sample, this clonotype was seen many times. CDR3 nucleotide sequence: TGTGCCAGCAGTCCCCCGGGACCGAACACTGAAGCTTTCTTT. Amino acid sequence: CASSPPGPNTEAFF. The V and J genes are TRBV28 and TRBJ1-1, with D tentatively TRBD1 (5 bases). Germline V lookup: CDR1 MDHEN, CDR2 SYDVKM. Trimming pared 5 bases from V and 1 base from J, leaving 11 bases between. CDR3 length equals 14 residues.

In its sample, this clonotype was seen a few times. The rearrangement joins TRBV29-1 to TRBJ2-5; D remains ambiguous. CDR1 is SQVTM, CDR2 ANQGSEA, per germline. Deletions cut 7 bases from V and 0 bases from J, with 9 bases between. This CDR3 is built from 12 residues. This chain's CDR3 is CSGTDDQETQYF. The CDR3 nucleotides are TGCAGCGGAACGGACGACCAAGAGACCCAGTACTTC. Using reference TRBV29-1 and TRBJ2-5 for the parts outside the CDR3, the full variable domain is SAVISQKPSRDICQRGTSLTIQCQVDSQVTMMFWYRQQPGQSLTLIATANQGSEATYESGFVIDKFPISRPNLTFSTLTVSNMSPEDSSIYLCSGTDDQETQYFGPGTRLLVL.

This clonotype occurred many times. This sequence joins TRBV5-1 and TRBJ2-1, with a weak D call TRBD2 (6 bases). This CDR3 is 14 amino acids long. V shed 0 bases and J shed 8 bases, with 12 bases lying between them. The germline V gene has CDR1 SGHRS and CDR2 YFSETQ. The CDR3 coding sequence is TGCGCCAGCAGCTTGGCGGGGGAGAGGTATGAGCAGTTCTTC. Encoded protein: CASSLAGERYEQFF.

On this clonotype: A junction end diverges from the germline sequence, so it may reflect a read error. V and J are TRBV7-2 and TRBJ2-6; D perhaps matches TRBD1 (5 bases). CDR1 and CDR2 (germline): SGHTA, FQGNSA. There are 15 residues in the CDR3. DNA for the CDR3: TGTGCCAGCAGCTTAGCGGGGCCTGGGGCCAGCGTCCTGACTTTC. The encoded protein is CASSLAGPGASVLTF. The whole variable domain, remainder taken from reference TRBV7-2 and TRBJ2-6, is GAGVSQSPSNKVTEKGKDVELRCDPISGHTALYWYRQSLGQGLEFLIYFQGNSAPDKSGLPSDRFSAERTGGSVSTLTIQRTQQEDSAVYLCASSLAGPGASVLTFGAGSRLTVL.

This clonotype was counted between two and nine times. The chain couples TRBV6-1 to TRBJ2-1; unclear D gene. The CDR3 extends over 13 amino acids. Germline CDR1 MNHNS, CDR2 SASEGT. Trimming removed 8 bases at V and 0 bases at J, with 8 bases between. The CDR3 DNA sequence: TGTGCCAGCGGCTCGGTCTCCTACAATGAGCAGTTCTTC. Encoded protein: CASGSVSYNEQFF.

This clonotype occurred many times. The V gene is TRBV27, the J gene TRBJ1-2; 8 positions agree with TRBD1. Germline trimming cut 3 bases from V and 5 bases from J; bases unmatched to any gene: 2. CDR1 and CDR2 (germline): MNHEY, SMNVEV (reference sequence). The CDR3 length is 13 residues. In DNA, the CDR3 is TGTGCCAGCAGTTTCTACAGGGGGTATGGCTACACCTTC. Its translation is CASSFYRGYGYTF.

This clonotype was recorded at least ten times. V and J are TRBV6-2 or TRBV6-3 and TRBJ2-7, with D unclear. This CDR3 region has 13 residues. The V and J ends lost 5 bases and 2 bases respectively, with 10 bases between them. Germline V CDR1 and CDR2: MNHEY, SVGEGT. CDR3 residues: CASSPSHPYEQYF. The DNA for the CDR3 is TGTGCCAGCAGTCCCTCCCATCCCTACGAGCAGTACTTC.

This clonotype has at least ten counts. This sequence joins TRBV6-1 and TRBJ2-3, with 10 bases identical to TRBD2. CDR1 is MNHNS and CDR2 is SASEGT in the germline V gene. V trimming: 6 bases; J trimming: 4 bases; junction bases outside the gene matches: 4. CDR3 length equals 14 residues. For the CDR3, the DNA is TGTGCCAGCAGCAGCGGGAGGGCCGCAGATACGCAGTATTTT. As protein: CASSSGRAADTQYF.

In its sample, this clonotype was seen a few times. The V gene is TRBV24-1, the J gene TRBJ2-2; no clear D. The length of the CDR3 is 12 residues. The germline V gene encodes CDR1 KGHDR and CDR2 SFDVKD. Deletions cut 7 bases from V and 5 bases from J, with 7 bases between. The CDR3 reads CATSRGTGELFF. The DNA for the CDR3 is TGTGCCACCAGCCGAGGAACCGGGGAGCTGTTTTTT.

This chain uses TRBV24-1 with TRBJ2-1; D possibly corresponds to TRBD1 (6 bases). The ends were cut back, 3 bases at V and 0 bases at J, with 14 bases in the middle. This CDR3 spans 17 amino acids. Germline lookup yields CDR1 KGHDR and CDR2 SFDVKD. The CDR3 protein is CATSDARGGSSYNEQFF. The DNA for the CDR3 is TGTGCCACCAGTGATGCCCGAGGGGGAAGCTCCTACAATGAGCAGTTCTTC.

In this sample, this clonotype turned up many times. The chain is built from TRBV20-1 and TRBJ2-3, with D unclear. CDR1 is DFQATT, CDR2 SNEGSKA, per germline (reference sequence). The V end lost 3 bases, the J end lost 3 bases, and 4 bases lay between the germline ends. The CDR3 is 11 residues long. CDR3 protein: CSARTTDTQYF. CDR3 sequence (DNA): TGCAGTGCTAGGACGACAGATACGCAGTATTTT.

The rearrangement uses TRBV6-5 and TRBJ2-1; 15 bases agree with TRBD2. The CDR3 runs 17 residues. Germline V gives CDR1 MNHEY, CDR2 SVGAGI. The J segment lost 7 bases and the V segment lost 4 bases, leaving 8 bases of the junction unmatched. In nucleotides, the CDR3 is TGTGCCAGCAGTTCCTCCAGTGGACTAGCGGGAGGGAATGAGCAGTTCTTC. Its protein product is CASSSSSGLAGGNEQFF.

The chain couples TRBV20-1 to TRBJ1-2; D perhaps matches TRBD1 (6 bases). Trimming left V 3 bases short and J 4 bases short, with 12 bases between. Germline loops: CDR1 DFQATT, CDR2 SNEGSKA (reference sequence). The CDR3 has 13 amino acids. The CDR3 reads CSASSGVSYGYTF. The CDR3 DNA is TGCAGTGCTAGCTCAGGGGTGTCCTATGGCTACACCTTC.

This clonotype was counted a few times. The CDR3 DNA reads as TGCAGCGTTTGGTTAGCGAGAACTGAGCAGTTCTTC. This gives the protein CSVWLARTEQFF. The chain has TRBV29-1 and TRBJ2-1; D perhaps matches TRBD2 (5 bases). This CDR3 contains 12 residues. V lost 5 bases to trimming and J lost 9 bases, with 14 bases between them. Germline V gene sequence: CDR1 SQVTM, CDR2 ANQGSEA.

In this sample, this clonotype turned up a few times. The chain carries TRBV7-2 and TRBJ2-3; D is unresolved. V shed 1 base and J shed 2 bases, with 7 bases lying between them. Per the germline V gene, CDR1 is SGHTA and CDR2 is FQGNSA. CDR3 length: 14 amino acids. The CDR3 here is CASSLGTYTDTQYF. As DNA, the CDR3 is TGTGCCAGCAGCTTAGGGACCTACACAGATACGCAGTATTTT.

This clonotype was seen a handful of times. This chain uses TRBV28 with TRBJ2-7; D gene unclear. Deletions cut 5 bases from V and 0 bases from J, with 17 bases between. The CDR3 spans 16 residues. Germline CDR1 reads MDHEN; CDR2 reads SYDVKM. The CDR3 loop is CASSPSAWGSSYEQYF. DNA of the CDR3: TGTGCCAGCAGTCCGTCCGCCTGGGGAAGCTCCTACGAGCAGTACTTC.

This clonotype was counted only a few times. The chain recombines TRBV20-1 with TRBJ2-7; D is ambiguous. Germline V CDR1 and CDR2: DFQATT, SNEGSKA (reference sequence). The V end lost 6 bases, the J end lost 5 bases, and 2 bases lay between the germline ends. The CDR3 is 8 amino acids. The CDR3 DNA reads as TGCAGTGCGGACGAGCAGTACTTC. Translated: CSADEQYF.

This clonotype showed up many times. The genes are TRBV28 and TRBJ2-5; possible D gene TRBD2, 5 bases. The V and J ends lost 5 bases and 4 bases respectively, with 17 bases between them. Germline-derived CDR1 and CDR2 are MDHEN and SYDVKM. CDR3 size: 15 residues. For the CDR3, the DNA is TGTGCCAGCAGTCCGGTGGGGAGCTTAGGAGAGACCCAGTACTTC. Translation gives CASSPVGSLGETQYF. Based on the CDR3 plus reference TRBV28 and TRBJ2-5, the full variable domain is DVKVTQSSRYLVKRTGEKVFLECVQDMDHENMFWYRQDPGLGLRLIYFSYDVKMKEKGDIPEGYSVSREKKERFSLILESASTNQTSMYLCASSPVGSLGETQYFGPGTRLLVL.

This clonotype was seen repeatedly, ten times or more. The chain is built from TRBV7-2 and TRBJ2-1; 10 nucleotides agree with TRBD2. Germline CDR1 reads SGHTA; CDR2 reads FQGNSA. This CDR3 comprises 15 residues. The V and J ends lost 5 bases and 3 bases, in that order; junction bases with no gene match: 4. The CDR3 is CASSQLAGSYNEQFF. The DNA of the CDR3 is TGTGCCAGCAGCCAACTAGCGGGAAGCTACAATGAGCAGTTCTTC.

The rearrangement links TRBV18 to TRBJ2-5; D ambiguous. The CDR3 is 15 amino acids. V was trimmed by 0 bases and J by 0 bases, leaving 8 bases between them. Per germline, CDR1 KGHSH and CDR2 LQKENI. CDR3 sequence: CASSPPAEYQETQYF. DNA of the CDR3: TGTGCCAGCTCACCACCGGCGGAGTACCAAGAGACCCAGTACTTC.

The chain recombines TRBV28 with TRBJ2-7; D perhaps matches TRBD2 (5 bases). CDR3 length equals 13 residues. The germline V and J ends were trimmed by 8 bases and 3 bases, with 14 bases remaining between them. Per the germline V gene, CDR1 is MDHEN and CDR2 is SYDVKM. The CDR3 spells CASRPYGVYEQYF. The DNA of the CDR3 is TGTGCCAGCCGTCCTTACGGGGTCTACGAGCAGTACTTC.

This clonotype was found once. It may be a read error: a sequence one base away is much more abundant. The chain recombines TRBV6-2 or TRBV6-3 with TRBJ2-7, with a weak D call TRBD2 (5 bases). This CDR3 region has 12 residues. In germline, CDR1 is MNHEY, CDR2 SVGEGT. V was pared by 6 bases and J by 7 bases, with 13 bases between. CDR3 coding DNA: TGTGCCAGCAGACCGCCGGGGTTTGAGCAGTACTTC. Its translation: CASRPPGFEQYF.

Only a few counts were recorded for this clonotype. The gene calls are TRBV5-1 and TRBJ2-2, with D hard to call. V lost 2 bases, J lost 4 bases, and 9 bases lay in between. The CDR3 runs to 14 residues. Per the germline V gene, CDR1 is SGHRS and CDR2 is YFSETQ. CDR3 in DNA: TGCGCCAGCAGCTTAAGGCAGTCCACCGGGGAGCTGTTTTTT. This translates into CASSLRQSTGELFF.

This clonotype was detected only a few times. The CDR3 is CASSLRQGASYNEQFF. The DNA for the CDR3 is TGTGCCAGCAGCTTAAGGCAGGGGGCTTCCTACAATGAGCAGTTCTTC. The chain links TRBV7-3 to TRBJ2-1, with TRBD1 matching 8 bases. Germline CDR1 is SGHTA and CDR2 is FQGTGA. The CDR3 is 16 residues long. With V trimmed by 1 base and J by 1 base, 3 bases remained unmatched.

V and J are TRBV15 and TRBJ1-2; D may be TRBD1 (5 bases). Germline loops: CDR1 LNHNV, CDR2 YYDKDF (reference sequence). Trimming cost V 5 bases and J 8 bases, with 21 bases left between them. The CDR3 totals 15 residues. In DNA, the CDR3 is TGTGCCACCAGCCGACACGAGGGGACCTTCGGGGGCTACACCTTC. Its translation is CATSRHEGTFGGYTF. Looking up the rest from reference TRBV15 and TRBJ1-2 gives the full variable domain: DAMVIQNPRYQVTQFGKPVTLSCSQTLNHNVMYWYQQKSSQAPKLLFHYYDKDFNNEADTPDNFQSRRPNTSFCFLDIRSPGLGDTAMYLCATSRHEGTFGGYTFGSGTRLTVV.

This clonotype occurred a few times. The chain couples TRBV20-1 to TRBJ2-1; 8 bases map to TRBD2. The V and J ends lost 3 bases and 6 bases, in that order; junction bases with no gene match: 7. Per germline, CDR1 DFQATT and CDR2 SNEGSKA (reference sequence). The length of the CDR3 is 14 residues. The CDR3 is CSARPSGGPNEQFF. The CDR3 DNA reads as TGCAGTGCTAGGCCTTCGGGAGGGCCCAATGAGCAGTTCTTC.

As concerns this clonotype: Since no conserved phenylalanine or tryptophan closes the CDR3, a read error is the likely cause. The rearrangement uses TRBV5-1 and TRBJ2-3; no clear D. CDR1 is SGHRS, CDR2 YFSETQ, per germline. The CDR3 is 13 residues long. CDR3 region: CASRMGPTDTQYL. The CDR3 coding sequence is TGCGCCAGCAGGATGGGCCCCACAGATACACAGTATCTT.